These 6 T cell receptor beta chains came from one sample sequenced in a study of vaccination and CD4 T cells after COVID-19 (dated by TCRdb to between 2021 and 2022). Sample treatment or condition, as interpreted from the label and publication: roughly 10-day PBMC culture with coronavirus spike peptide pools or control peptides (ViraFEST assay). Their specific antigens are unknown. Libraries were constructed by PCR. TCRdb names Illumina iSeq 100 as the instrument used. DNA from cultured CD4+ T cells underwent TCR sequencing with the Oncomine TCR Beta short-read assay at the Johns Hopkins FTIC core. TCRdb passed the public sequencing reads through fastp at Q25 and MiXCR, retaining productive beta sequences. Merged by CDR3 protein, the rows form single entries marked with the most common genes and DNA. The sample table lists 18,000 or so distinct CDR3 sequences, around 60% of them with a count of one. Together, the top ten hold over 9% of the sample.

Sequenced sample: CD4+ T cells from blood, cultured in vitro. These receptors were collected from a human donor who had recovered from COVID-19.

The chain is built from TRBV5-4 and TRBJ2-5; a weak D match, TRBD2 (6 bases). The germline gives CDR1 SGHNT, CDR2 YYREEE (reference sequence). The V and J ends lost 3 bases and 2 bases respectively, with 17 bases between them. The CDR3 contains 16 residues. The CDR3 is CASSSGGAPIQETQYF. The CDR3 DNA sequence: TGTGCCAGCAGCTCCGGCGGGGCCCCGATACAAGAGACCCAGTACTTC.

The genes are TRBV4-1 and TRBJ1-6, with D unresolved. V was trimmed by 2 bases and J by 13 bases, leaving 6 bases between them. The germline gives CDR1 MGHRA, CDR2 YSYEKL. The CDR3 loop spans 11 amino acids. DNA of the CDR3: TGCGCCAGCAGCCAATTCGGGCCCCTCCACTTT. Its translation: CASSQFGPLHF.

The chain recombines TRBV9 with TRBJ2-7; D not certain. V lost 4 bases to trimming and J lost 6 bases, with 32 bases between them. Germline assignment: CDR1 SGDLS and CDR2 YYNGEE. This CDR3 is built from 19 residues. DNA for the CDR3: TGTGCCAGCAGCCCCAGCCGTACAGTAGGCACCTCCAGTGGGGTCGAGCAGTACTTC. This encodes CASSPSRTVGTSSGVEQYF. The full variable domain, with the rest looked up from reference TRBV9 and TRBJ2-7, is DSGVTQTPKHLITATGQRVTLRCSPRSGDLSVYWYQQSLDQGLQFLIQYYNGEERAKGNILERFSAQQFPDLHSELNLSSLELGDSALYFCASSPSRTVGTSSGVEQYFGPGTRLTVT.

The rearrangement links TRBV6-2 or TRBV6-3 to TRBJ2-6, with unresolved D. The CDR3 sequence is 14 residues long. From germline, CDR1 is MNHEY and CDR2 SVGEGT. Trimming took off 7 bases at V and 2 bases at J, with 9 bases between the two ends. The DNA for the CDR3 is TGTGCCAGCAATTTCGGTGCTGGGGCCAACGTCCTGACTTTC. Translating it yields CASNFGAGANVLTF.

This chain links TRBV6-1 with TRBJ2-3; D ambiguous. This CDR3 spans 14 amino acids. The ends were cut back, 2 bases at V and 1 base at J, with 7 bases in the middle. Germline V CDR1 and CDR2: MNHNS, SASEGT. CDR3: CASSETRGTDTQYF. The CDR3 nucleotides are TGTGCCAGCAGTGAAACCCGGGGCACAGATACGCAGTATTTT.

The rearrangement links TRBV12-3 or TRBV12-4 to TRBJ1-2; D not certain. The V end lost 3 bases, the J end lost 4 bases, and 9 bases lay between the germline ends. CDR3 length equals 13 residues. The CDR3 region is CASSFSLIYGYTF. The CDR3 DNA is TGTGCCAGCAGTTTCAGCCTAATCTATGGCTACACCTTC.